The 7 T cell receptor beta chains in this list originate from one sample, sequenced in a study of T cells in Graves' hyperthyroidism and ophthalmopathy. Amplification of TCR beta CDR3 regions used RNA as the template. A set of HTBI primers served as the primers for a first-round RT-PCR of the TCR CDR3. TCRdb re-called the multiplex PCR reads through MiXCR, storing one row per CDR3 protein. The table lists more than 650,000 distinct CDR3 sequences, 14% of them singletons. The sample comprised blood. These receptors all come from a woman between 18 and 29 years old with Graves' hyperthyroidism.

There are a few counts of this clonotype. The genes are TRBV4-1 and TRBJ2-5; D is uncertain. The germline gives CDR1 MGHRA, CDR2 YSYEKL. With 5 bases removed from V and 5 bases from J, the gap between germline ends came to 9 bases. CDR3 size: 12 residues. For the CDR3, the DNA is TGCGCCAGCAGCGCCGTAGGGGAGACCCAGTACTTC. This gives the protein CASSAVGETQYF.

The chain has TRBV13 and TRBJ1-2, with 9 bases aligning to TRBD1. The CDR3 covers 17 residues. V was clipped by 4 bases and J by 10 bases; unmatched bases: 19. The germline CDR1 and CDR2 sequences are PRHDT and FYEKMQ (reference sequence). CDR3 nucleotides: TGTGCCAGCAGCTCCACCCCACAGGGGGCGCCAGGAGCTGACTACACCTTC. Its protein product is CASSSTPQGAPGADYTF.

This clonotype occurred many times. The chain carries TRBV7-9 and TRBJ2-7, with 10 bases that match TRBD2. The germline CDR1 and CDR2 sequences are SEHNR and FQNEAQ (reference sequence). The CDR3 extends over 16 amino acids. With V trimmed by 6 bases and J by 2 bases, 10 bases remained unmatched. This chain's CDR3 is CASRSAGTSGTYEQYF. DNA for the CDR3: TGTGCCAGCAGAAGCGCCGGAACTAGCGGGACCTACGAGCAGTACTTC. Supplemented by reference TRBV7-9 and TRBJ2-7, the full variable domain reads DTGVSQNPRHKITKRGQNVTFRCDPISEHNRLYWYRQTLGQGPEFLTYFQNEAQLEKSRLLSDRFSAERPKGSFSTLEIQRTEQGDSAMYLCASRSAGTSGTYEQYFGPGTRLTVT.

Many counts were recorded for this clonotype. The rearrangement links TRBV7-3 to TRBJ2-1, with D unclear. The length of the CDR3 is 13 residues. The germline V and J ends were trimmed by 2 bases and 5 bases, with 7 bases remaining between them. Germline CDR1 and CDR2: SGHTA and FQGTGA. The CDR3: CASSLPGDNEQFF. DNA of the CDR3: TGTGCCAGCAGCTTACCGGGCGACAATGAGCAGTTCTTC. The full variable domain, with the rest looked up from reference TRBV7-3 and TRBJ2-1, is GAGVSQTPSNKVTEKGKYVELRCDPISGHTALYWYRQSLGQGPEFLIYFQGTGAADDSGLPNDRFFAVRPEGSVSTLKIQRTERGDSAVYLCASSLPGDNEQFFGPGTRLTVL.

Only a few counts were recorded for this clonotype. The chain employs TRBV29-1 and TRBJ2-7; either TRBD1 or TRBD2 may supply D (5 bases each). The CDR3 length is 13 residues. V gave up 7 bases and J gave up 0 bases, with 13 bases separating them. From germline, CDR1 is SQVTM and CDR2 ANQGSEA. The CDR3 reads CSARDLTSYEQYF. The CDR3 bases are TGCAGCGCCCGGGACCTTACCTCCTACGAGCAGTACTTC.

This clonotype was counted between two and nine times. The chain couples TRBV6-2 or TRBV6-3 to TRBJ2-7; tentatively, D is TRBD1 or TRBD2 (5 bases each). V was clipped by 2 bases and J by 3 bases, with 11 bases between them. The CDR3 has 14 residues. The germline V gene encodes CDR1 MNHEY and CDR2 SVGEGT. The CDR3 loop is CASSYDGTSYEQYF. The CDR3 bases are TGTGCCAGCAGTTACGACGGGACCAGCTACGAGCAGTACTTC.

With respect to this clonotype: One end of the junction does not line up with germline, which may come from a read error. Here the CDR3 DNA reads TGTGCCCGCAGTTACAGGAGTGGAAACACCATATATTTT. This codes for CARSYRSGNTIYF. The J gene is TRBJ1-3, the V gene TRBV2, with D perhaps matching TRBD1 (5 bases). The CDR3 covers 13 residues. Looked up from germline, CDR1 is SNHLY and CDR2 is FYNNEI.